A single sample is the source of the 12 T cell receptor beta chains below, sequenced in a study of blood T cell repertoires in COVID-19. Some clones are missing from TCRdb's copy, which holds only in-frame ones; the method was immunoSEQ multiplex PCR. The repertoire holds about 270,000 clones, with around 82% as singletons. Sequencing used peripheral blood. These receptors were taken from a woman aged 45-59 years who had recovered from COVID-19.

The chain employs TRBV11-2 and TRBJ1-5; 9 nucleotides match TRBD1. Looked up from germline, CDR1 is SGHAT and CDR2 is FQNNGV. CDR3 length: 15 amino acids. Germline trimming cut 5 bases from V and 4 bases from J; bases unmatched to any gene: 6. In nucleotides, the CDR3 is TGTGCCAGCAGCCCCGGGACAGGGAGGAATCAGCCCCAGCATTTT. Translation: CASSPGTGRNQPQHF.

The rearrangement joins TRBV11-3 to TRBJ2-1; TRBD2 aligns across 11 bases. The germline CDR1 and CDR2 sequences are SGHNT and YENEEA. V gave up 5 bases and J gave up 7 bases; unmatched junction bases: 10. The CDR3 is made up of 16 amino acids. The chain's CDR3 is CASSQGTSGKWNEQFF. The CDR3, as DNA: TGTGCCAGCAGCCAGGGGACTAGCGGAAAGTGGAATGAGCAGTTCTTC.

The rearrangement links TRBV3-1 (or the pseudogene TRBV3-2) to TRBJ1-3; D call uncertain. The germline V gene encodes CDR1 LGHDT and CDR2 YNNKEL (reference sequence). The CDR3 has 16 amino acids. The V and J ends lost 6 bases and 1 base respectively, with 16 bases between them. CDR3 residues: CASSLLRRASGNTIYF. The CDR3 DNA sequence: TGTGCCAGCAGTTTACTCCGGAGGGCTTCTGGAAACACCATATATTTT.

The rearrangement uses TRBV7-2 and TRBJ2-7; 8 bases map to TRBD2. Germline assignment: CDR1 SGHTA and CDR2 FQGNSA. The V gene end was trimmed by 5 bases and the J gene end by 1 base; junction bases not matched to a gene: 13. CDR3 size: 17 residues. The CDR3 is CASSRGGFGPQSYEQYF. CDR3 DNA: TGTGCCAGCAGCCGGGGGGGTTTCGGGCCGCAATCCTACGAGCAGTACTTC.

This clone was observed a few times. V gene TRBV6-5 combines with J gene TRBJ1-5; the D gene is possibly TRBD1 (5 bases). The CDR3 is 14 residues long. Per germline, CDR1 MNHEY and CDR2 SVGAGI. Trimming shortened V by 2 bases and J by 7 bases, and 12 bases separated the two germline ends. The CDR3 sequence is CASSYTRERQPQHF. In DNA, the CDR3 is TGTGCCAGCAGTTACACCAGGGAAAGACAGCCCCAGCATTTT.

V usage is TRBV4-2 and J usage is TRBJ2-3, with D possibly being TRBD2 (6 bases). CDR1 is LGHNA, CDR2 YNFKEQ, per germline. V gave up 4 bases and J gave up 4 bases, with 12 bases separating them. This CDR3 is built from 14 residues. The CDR3, as DNA: TGTGCCAGCAGCCTGGGGGGTCTCGCAGATACGCAGTATTTT. Translation gives CASSLGGLADTQYF.

V and J are TRBV28 and TRBJ1-4, with TRBD1 as a possible D gene (5 bases). The CDR3 has 15 amino acids. Trimming stripped 6 bases from V and 5 bases from J, with 16 bases between. Per germline, CDR1 MDHEN and CDR2 SYDVKM. This CDR3 is CASSPRTMGNEKLFF. CDR3 nucleotides: TGTGCCAGCAGCCCAAGGACAATGGGGAATGAAAAACTGTTTTTT. The variable domain in full, with the rest retrieved from reference TRBV28 and TRBJ1-4, is DVKVTQSSRYLVKRTGEKVFLECVQDMDHENMFWYRQDPGLGLRLIYFSYDVKMKEKGDIPEGYSVSREKKERFSLILESASTNQTSMYLCASSPRTMGNEKLFFGSGTQLSVL.

The gene calls are TRBV25-1 and TRBJ2-4; 7 positions match TRBD2. CDR3 length: 11 amino acids. J gave up 8 bases and V 8 bases, and 3 bases lay outside the gene matches. The germline V gene has CDR1 MGHDK and CDR2 SYGVNS. The CDR3: CASGLDDIQYF. CDR3 coding DNA: TGTGCCAGCGGACTAGACGACATTCAGTACTTC.

The CDR3 coding sequence is TGTGCCACCAGTGAGCCGGGAGAAGGACGGGATGGCTACACCTTC. This codes for CATSEPGEGRDGYTF. V is TRBV24-1 and J is TRBJ1-2, with no clear D. The CDR3 runs 15 residues. Trimming took off 4 bases at V and 6 bases at J, with 17 bases between the two ends. From germline, CDR1 is KGHDR and CDR2 SFDVKD.

The V and J genes are TRBV18 and TRBJ2-1, with 9 bases identical to TRBD1. V trimming: 6 bases; J trimming: 7 bases; junction bases outside the gene matches: 7. This CDR3 is built from 14 residues. The germline gives CDR1 KGHSH, CDR2 LQKENI. The CDR3 nucleotides read TGTGCCAGCTCGCGGGACAGGGAGGTGAATGAGCAGTTCTTC. This translates into CASSRDREVNEQFF.

This chain joins TRBV19 and TRBJ2-5; TRBD1 matches 7 bases. V was pared by 5 bases and J by 5 bases, with 8 bases of the junction left unmatched. Per the germline V gene, CDR1 is LNHDA and CDR2 is SQIVND (reference sequence). CDR3 length: 14 residues. As DNA, the CDR3 is TGTGCCAGTAGTGCCGACAGGGTGAGGGAGACCCAGTACTTC. Translation: CASSADRVRETQYF.

Here the CDR3 reads CASSLEGRGTEAFF. CDR3 bases: TGTGCCAGCAGCTTAGAAGGGAGGGGAACTGAAGCTTTCTTT. The chain has TRBV11-1 and TRBJ1-1; D may be TRBD1 (5 bases). The CDR3 is made up of 14 amino acids. The ends were cut back, 1 base at V and 5 bases at J, with 11 bases in the middle. CDR1 is SGHAT, CDR2 FQDESV, per germline (reference sequence). The full variable domain, rest sourced from reference TRBV11-1 and TRBJ1-1, is EAEVAQSPRYKITEKSQAVAFWCDPISGHATLYWYRQILGQGPELLVQFQDESVVDDSQLPKDRFSAERLKGVDSTLKIQPAELGDSAMYLCASSLEGRGTEAFFGQGTRLTVV.